The rows below give T cell receptor beta chains drawn from one sample of a study of T-cell memory formation after mild COVID-19. TCRdb independently ran MiXCR on the 5' RACE reads; one entry per CDR3 protein. Here the sample spans 190,000 or so distinct CDR3 sequences, roughly 30% being singletons. Sequenced sample: PBMCs or a T cell subset sorted from them (not recorded which). All receptors come from an adult woman who had mild COVID-19 (a few samples of this study predate the infection). Cell type and time point are not known. The CDR3 runs from the conserved cysteine through the conserved F or W.

V gene: TRBV5-4; CDR3 length: 18; CDR3 protein: CASSLKVGGMTTSNEQFF
V gene: TRBV29-1; CDR3 length: 11; CDR3 protein: CSVDRRETQYF
V gene: TRBV29-1; CDR3 length: 12; CDR3 protein: CSVSTGAYEQYF
V gene: TRBV24-1; CDR3 length: 15; CDR3 protein: CATSDLAGTQETQYF
V gene: TRBV7-6; CDR3 length: 17; CDR3 protein: CASSLVPGGTGSYEQYF
V gene: TRBV7-6; CDR3 length: 15; CDR3 protein: CASSRYDNSNQPQHF
V gene: TRBV14; CDR3 length: 13; CDR3 protein: CASGTGVNTEAFF
V gene: TRBV12-5; CDR3 length: 16; CDR3 protein: CASGYGLRGVGETQYF
V gene: TRBV7-9; CDR3 length: 13; CDR3 protein: CASRSTRNYGYTF
V gene: TRBV9; CDR3 length: 16; CDR3 protein: CASSAPGTTPTGELFF
V gene: TRBV5-1; CDR3 length: 12; CDR3 protein: CASRGQAYEQYF
V gene: TRBV4-2; CDR3 length: 16; CDR3 protein: CASSEPGLAGVREQYF
V gene: TRBV28; CDR3 length: 15; CDR3 protein: CASSLQSSRRTEAFF
V gene: TRBV12-3/TRBV12-4; CDR3 length: 12; CDR3 protein: CASSLVLYEQYF
V gene: TRBV25-1; CDR3 length: 14; CDR3 protein: CASSEGLAEPEAFF
V gene: TRBV5-1; CDR3 length: 15; CDR3 protein: CASSLRLADTGELFF
V gene: TRBV5-5; CDR3 length: 14; CDR3 protein: CASSLLLNTGELFF
V gene: TRBV6-2/TRBV6-3; CDR3 length: 11; CDR3 protein: CASTRLNEQFF
V gene: TRBV5-1; CDR3 length: 16; CDR3 protein: CASSFLSGSNTGELFF
V gene: TRBV12-3/TRBV12-4; CDR3 length: 16; CDR3 protein: CASSFDGGSSNQPQHF
V gene: TRBV5-1; CDR3 length: 16; CDR3 protein: CASNFSWTGCSYEQYF
V gene: TRBV7-3; CDR3 length: 15; CDR3 protein: CASSSQGALYNEQFF
V gene: TRBV20-1; CDR3 length: 14; CDR3 protein: CSASSSGRVYEQYF
V gene: TRBV3-1; CDR3 length: 14; CDR3 protein: CASSQESLDTEAFF
V gene: TRBV29-1; CDR3 length: 9; CDR3 protein: CSVAPTQYF
V gene: TRBV6-5; CDR3 length: 13; CDR3 protein: CASKRGALNEQFF